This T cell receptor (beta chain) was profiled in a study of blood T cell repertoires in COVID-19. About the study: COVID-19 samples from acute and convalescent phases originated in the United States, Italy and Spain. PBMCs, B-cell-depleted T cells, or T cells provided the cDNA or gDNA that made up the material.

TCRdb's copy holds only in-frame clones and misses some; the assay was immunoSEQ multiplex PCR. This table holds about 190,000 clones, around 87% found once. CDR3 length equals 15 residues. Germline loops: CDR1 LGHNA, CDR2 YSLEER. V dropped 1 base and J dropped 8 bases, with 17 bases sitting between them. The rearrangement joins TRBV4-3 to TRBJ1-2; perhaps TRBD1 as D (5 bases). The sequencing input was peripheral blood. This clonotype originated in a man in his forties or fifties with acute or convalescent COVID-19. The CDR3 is CASSQATVSSGGYTF. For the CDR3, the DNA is TGCGCCAGCAGCCAAGCGACAGTGTCCTCAGGGGGCTACACCTTC.